Here is one T cell receptor beta chain with its context. The antigen is unknown. The sample is drawn from a study of OX40 agonist ivuxolimab in advanced cancers. Clones were read by immunoSEQ multiplex PCR, and TCRdb kept only the in-frame ones, dropping some. The sample lists around 70,000 clones, about 79% occurring once. Findings and limits, study-wide: In the 0.1 to 3.0 mg/kg range, CD4+ and CD8+ blood T cells had expanded clonally by week 6.

Germline V gene sequence: CDR1 LNHNV, CDR2 YYDKDF (reference sequence). CDR3 size: 16 residues. After removal of 0 bases from V and 6 bases from J, the junction contained 6 bases not matched to a gene. This TCR was sampled from an adult with an advanced solid tumor such as melanoma, head and neck, liver or kidney cancer. Specimen: CD4+ or CD8+ T cells sorted from blood, collected in a trial of the OX40 agonist ivuxolimab. The rearrangement uses TRBV15 and TRBJ2-1, with 9 bases identical to TRBD2. The CDR3 protein is CATSRDPSGGSNEQFF. The CDR3 DNA reads TGTGCCACCAGCAGAGATCCCAGCGGGGGGTCCAATGAGCAGTTCTTC.